This TCR beta chain was identified in a study of T cells after yellow fever vaccination. The CDR3 covers 15 residues. The J segment lost 7 bases and the V segment lost 5 bases, leaving 14 bases of the junction unmatched. Germline V gene sequence: CDR1 SEHNR, CDR2 FQNEAQ (reference sequence). This clonotype was observed many times. TCRdb processed the 5' RACE reads anew with MiXCR; each CDR3 protein has one entry. This repertoire shows a few hundred thousand distinct CDR3 sequences, 6.9% found once; its top ten account for 0.65% to 0.9%. Sequences were derived from CD4+ T cells sorted from PBMCs, sampled 15 days after the yellow fever booster vaccination. The TCR originated in a man under 40 who received the YFV17D yellow fever vaccine. The chain combines TRBV7-9 with TRBJ2-7, with 7 bases identical to TRBD1. This CDR3 is CASSDSLDRPGEQYF. CDR3 DNA: TGTGCCAGCAGCGATAGCCTGGACAGGCCGGGGGAGCAGTACTTC.